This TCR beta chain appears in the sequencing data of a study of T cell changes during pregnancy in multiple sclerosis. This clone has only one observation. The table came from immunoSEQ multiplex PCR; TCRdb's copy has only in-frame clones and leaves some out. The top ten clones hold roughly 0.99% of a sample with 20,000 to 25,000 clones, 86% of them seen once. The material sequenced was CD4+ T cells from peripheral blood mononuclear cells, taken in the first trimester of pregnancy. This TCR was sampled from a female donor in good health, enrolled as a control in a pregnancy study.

CDR3 nucleotide sequence: TGCGCCAGCAGCCAGGAGGGTGGACAGCCCCAGCATTTT. It translates to CASSQEGGQPQHF. The J gene is TRBJ1-5, the V gene TRBV4-3; D is uncertain. The CDR3 contains 13 residues. V was trimmed by 3 bases and J by 7 bases, leaving 10 bases between them. Germline assignment: CDR1 LGHNA and CDR2 YSLEER.